These 26 T cell receptor beta chains were sequenced from one sample in a study of shared clonotypes between healthy human individuals. Method: immunoSEQ multiplex PCR; TCRdb's copy keeps in-frame clones and lacks some. Among 2 million to 2.5 million clones, about 92% were seen once, and the ten largest hold 0.39%. Sample: naive CD4+ T cells from PBMCs. Stated subset: CD45RA+ positively selected. The source of these receptors is a man between 18 and 35 years old in good health. Some clones in this sample may be carry-over from other donors' samples.

The chain recombines TRBV11-2 with TRBJ2-3, with a tentative D call TRBD1 (6 bases). This CDR3 spans 13 amino acids. V gave up 1 base and J gave up 5 bases, with 7 bases separating them. From germline, CDR1 is SGHAT and CDR2 FQNNGV. The CDR3 reads CASSLGGLDTQYF. CDR3 nucleotide sequence: TGTGCCAGCAGCTTAGGGGGGCTAGATACGCAGTATTTT.

The chain's CDR3 is CASSGDRGWETQYF. The CDR3 DNA follows: TGTGCCAGCAGCGGGGACAGGGGTTGGGAGACCCAGTACTTC. The V and J genes are TRBV2 and TRBJ2-5; 10 positions agree with TRBD1. This CDR3 contains 14 residues. J was trimmed by 5 bases and V by 6 bases; bases with no gene match: 6. Per germline, CDR1 SNHLY and CDR2 FYNNEI.

The genes are TRBV7-9 and TRBJ2-1; 7 positions match TRBD1. The trim removed 5 bases at V and 0 bases at J, leaving 10 bases unmatched. The CDR3 is 17 amino acids. Germline CDR1 SEHNR, CDR2 FQNEAQ (reference sequence). The CDR3 loop is CASSNRPQGTSYNEQFF. The CDR3 DNA sequence: TGTGCCAGCAGCAACCGTCCACAGGGGACCTCCTACAATGAGCAGTTCTTC.

The rearrangement links TRBV27 to TRBJ2-7; the D gene is possibly TRBD1 (6 bases). Germline-derived CDR1 and CDR2 are MNHEY and SMNVEV (reference sequence). The V gene lost 5 bases and the J gene lost 6 bases, with 20 bases spanning the gap. The CDR3 runs to 15 residues. As DNA, the CDR3 is TGTGCCAGCAGTGTACCGGGACAAGGACGCTCCGAGCAGTACTTC. This translates into CASSVPGQGRSEQYF.

In this sample, this clone turned up once. In DNA form, the CDR3 reads TGTGCCTGGAGCCGGTGGGAGGGAGGGAAGGATGAGCAGTTCTTC. Protein sequence: CAWSRWEGGKDEQFF. The V gene is TRBV30, the J gene TRBJ2-1; TRBD2 agrees at 7 bases. The CDR3 extends over 15 amino acids. Germline V gives CDR1 GTSNPN, CDR2 SVGIG (reference sequence). V shed 3 bases, J shed 8 bases, and the junction held 13 bases outside the gene matches.

The chain combines TRBV18 with TRBJ2-7; weak D call: TRBD1 (6 bases). The CDR3 extends over 16 amino acids. The V gene lost 0 bases and the J gene lost 3 bases, with 15 bases spanning the gap. Per the germline V gene, CDR1 is KGHSH and CDR2 is LQKENI. CDR3 residues: CASSPPGRGNVYEQYF. DNA of the CDR3: TGTGCCAGCTCACCACCGGGTAGGGGGAACGTCTACGAGCAGTACTTC.

The chain uses TRBV28 and TRBJ2-3; no firm D call. This CDR3 is built from 14 residues. The germline V and J ends were trimmed by 3 bases and 3 bases, with 10 bases remaining between them. Germline CDR1 is MDHEN and CDR2 is SYDVKM. CDR3 in DNA: TGTGCCAGCAGTTTGAAACAGCTGACAGATACGCAGTATTTT. The encoded protein is CASSLKQLTDTQYF.

The V gene is TRBV7-9, the J gene TRBJ2-5; TRBD2 aligns across 7 bases. The DNA end lines up better with TRBJ2-7; the J call may be wrong. CDR3 length: 13 amino acids. Germline-derived CDR1 and CDR2 are SEHNR and FQNEAQ (reference sequence). CDR3 amino acids: CASSYDGRSEQYF. The CDR3 DNA reads TGTGCCAGCAGCTATGACGGGAGGTCCGAGCAGTACTTC.

This clone was counted a single time. This sequence joins TRBV5-1 and TRBJ2-2; tentatively, D is TRBD1 (6 bases). V was shortened by 6 bases and J by 2 bases, with 11 bases between the two germline ends. Germline values: CDR1 SGHRS, CDR2 YFSETQ. The CDR3 spans 14 residues. This CDR3 is CASKPGVNTGELFF. The CDR3, as DNA: TGCGCCAGCAAGCCAGGGGTAAACACCGGGGAGCTGTTTTTT.

The rearrangement joins TRBV5-1 to TRBJ1-1; D possibly corresponds to TRBD1 (6 bases). The CDR3 has 14 amino acids. Per germline, CDR1 SGHRS and CDR2 YFSETQ. V was pared by 4 bases and J by 4 bases, with 14 bases between. Written as DNA, the CDR3 is TGCGCCAGCAGCCGATCGGACAGCAGCACTGAAGCTTTCTTT. It specifies CASSRSDSSTEAFF. The complete variable domain, with remaining parts taken from reference TRBV5-1 and TRBJ1-1, reads KAGVTQTPRYLIKTRGQQVTLSCSPISGHRSVSWYQQTPGQGLQFLFEYFSETQRNKGNFPGRFSGRQFSNSRSEMNVSTLELGDSALYLCASSRSDSSTEAFFGQGTRLTVV.

Comment on this clone: Within the sample, other DNA sequences also encode this same CDR3. J is TRBJ2-3 and V is TRBV27; D gene ambiguous. The CDR3 runs 13 residues. Germline-derived CDR1 and CDR2 are MNHEY and SMNVEV (reference sequence). Trimming removed 5 bases from V and 2 bases from J, with 8 bases in between. The CDR3 DNA is TGTGCCAGCAGTCTCCTGATCACAGATACGCAGTATTTT. Protein sequence: CASSLLITDTQYF.

The rearrangement uses TRBV4-3 and TRBJ1-2; D gene unclear. The CDR3 sequence is 16 residues long. Trimming cost V 0 bases and J 2 bases, with 13 bases left between them. Germline V lookup: CDR1 LGHNA, CDR2 YSLEER. The CDR3 DNA sequence: TGCGCCAGCAGCCAAGAGCGACTCGGAGCGAACTATGGCTACACCTTC. Amino acids: CASSQERLGANYGYTF.

The chain employs TRBV5-1 and TRBJ2-3; 13 bases map to TRBD2. Per the germline V gene, CDR1 is SGHRS and CDR2 is YFSETQ. The CDR3 has 14 residues. Losses at the gene ends were 6 bases for V and 5 bases for J; bases not matched to a gene: 3. CDR3 protein: CASNGLAGVDTQYF. As DNA, the CDR3 is TGCGCCAGCAACGGACTAGCGGGAGTAGATACGCAGTATTTT.

This chain uses TRBV2 with TRBJ2-4; unclear D gene. Germline V lookup: CDR1 SNHLY, CDR2 FYNNEI. V gave up 0 bases and J gave up 0 bases, with 6 bases separating them. The CDR3 is made up of 15 amino acids. CDR3 amino acids: CASSEAGLAKNIQYF. In DNA, the CDR3 is TGTGCCAGCAGTGAAGCCGGTCTAGCCAAAAACATTCAGTACTTC.

V gene TRBV7-2 combines with J gene TRBJ2-3; the D call may be TRBD1 or TRBD2 (5 bases each). V was clipped by 3 bases and J by 4 bases, with 11 bases between them. Germline CDR1 and CDR2: SGHTA and FQGNSA. This CDR3 comprises 14 residues. CDR3 residues: CASSLNRDPDTQYF. Here the CDR3 DNA reads TGTGCCAGCAGCTTGAATCGGGACCCAGATACGCAGTATTTT.

The chain combines TRBV19 with TRBJ1-3; no reliable D call. The CDR3 is 12 residues long. The V gene lost 3 bases and the J gene lost 3 bases, with 3 bases spanning the gap. In germline, CDR1 is LNHDA, CDR2 SQIVND (reference sequence). In DNA form, the CDR3 reads TGTGCCAGTAGTATTGGTGGAAACACCATATATTTT. Translated, it gives CASSIGGNTIYF.

This clone appeared a single time. The chain uses TRBV7-8 and TRBJ2-2; D is uncertain. The V and J ends lost 5 bases and 8 bases respectively, with 12 bases between them. The CDR3 sequence is 13 residues long. CDR1 is SGHVS, CDR2 FQNEAQ, per germline. The CDR3 nucleotides are TGTGCCAGCAGCACGGGTTTGTGGGGGGAGCTGTTTTTT. Translation: CASSTGLWGELFF.

The chain carries TRBV11-3 and TRBJ2-3; no definite D call. With 2 bases removed from V and 4 bases from J, the gap between germline ends came to 7 bases. Germline values: CDR1 SGHNT, CDR2 YENEEA. The CDR3 extends over 13 amino acids. CDR3 nucleotides: TGTGCCAGCAGCTTAAACTACCCAGATACGCAGTATTTT. Encoded protein: CASSLNYPDTQYF.

Remarks on this clone: Other DNA sequences of this sample code for an identical CDR3. This chain joins TRBV14 and TRBJ1-2; D is uncertain. V gave up 4 bases and J gave up 2 bases, with 8 bases separating them. CDR1 is SGHDN and CDR2 is FVKESK in the germline V gene. The CDR3 is 13 residues long. The CDR3 bases are TGTGCCAGCAGCCCTGACCGGAACTATGGCTACACCTTC. Translated: CASSPDRNYGYTF.

The CDR3 loop reads CASSLAGNQPQHF. The CDR3 nucleotides read TGTGCCAGCTCACTCGCAGGGAATCAGCCCCAGCATTTT. The chain uses TRBV18 and TRBJ1-5; perhaps TRBD1 as D (5 bases). This CDR3 has 13 amino acids. V was cut by 4 bases and J by 4 bases, with 8 bases left in between. Germline V gene lookup returns CDR1 KGHSH and CDR2 LQKENI. The full variable domain, with the rest looked up from reference TRBV18 and TRBJ1-5, is NAGVMQNPRHLVRRRGQEARLRCSPMKGHSHVYWYRQLPEEGLKFMVYLQKENIIDESGMPKERFSAEFPKEGPSILRIQQVVRGDSAAYFCASSLAGNQPQHFGDGTRLSIL.

J is TRBJ2-5 and V is TRBV28; D is perhaps TRBD1 (5 bases). Trimming shortened V by 5 bases and J by 2 bases, and 12 bases separated the two germline ends. Looked up from germline, CDR1 is MDHEN and CDR2 is SYDVKM. CDR3 length: 14 residues. CDR3: CASSPHRSQETQYF. Written as DNA, the CDR3 is TGTGCCAGCAGTCCCCACAGGTCTCAAGAGACCCAGTACTTC.

The chain uses TRBV30 and TRBJ2-7, with 8 bases lining up with TRBD1. V lost 4 bases and J lost 6; bases outside the gene matches: 14. The germline gives CDR1 GTSNPN, CDR2 SVGIG (reference sequence). The CDR3 length is 15 residues. The CDR3 region is CAWKSRGRGPGEQYF. The DNA of the CDR3 is TGTGCCTGGAAGAGTCGGGGCAGGGGGCCGGGCGAGCAGTACTTC.

The chain couples TRBV2 to TRBJ2-1; D unclear. V was pared by 7 bases and J by 6 bases, with 10 bases between. The CDR3 spans 12 residues. Germline loops: CDR1 SNHLY, CDR2 FYNNEI. The CDR3 here is CASIEQGNEQFF. In DNA form, the CDR3 reads TGTGCCAGCATCGAGCAAGGCAATGAGCAGTTCTTC. The full variable domain, rest sourced from reference TRBV2 and TRBJ2-1, is EPEVTQTPSHQVTQMGQEVILRCVPISNHLYFYWYRQILGQKVEFLVSFYNNEISEKSEIFDDQFSVERPDGSNFTLKIRSTKLEDSAMYFCASIEQGNEQFFGPGTRLTVL.

The sample holds one count of this clone. In DNA, the CDR3 is TGTGCCAGCTCACCAGTTCCGACAGTTAGCAATCAGCCCCAGCATTTT. This sequence encodes CASSPVPTVSNQPQHF. V is TRBV18 and J is TRBJ1-5, with D tentatively TRBD1 (5 bases). With 2 bases removed from V and 0 bases from J, the gap between germline ends came to 11 bases. The CDR3 extends over 16 amino acids. Germline V CDR1 and CDR2: KGHSH, LQKENI.

The gene calls are TRBV27 and TRBJ1-1; 8 bases line up with TRBD1. The CDR3 covers 14 residues. CDR1 is MNHEY and CDR2 is SMNVEV in the germline V gene (reference sequence). V shed 6 bases, J shed 7 bases, and the junction held 10 bases outside the gene matches. CDR3 coding DNA: TGTGCCAGCAGCCCTTTGGACAGGGTGAGTGAAGCTTTCTTT. Translating gives CASSPLDRVSEAFF.

This chain connects TRBV5-1 to TRBJ2-3; D gene ambiguous. From germline, CDR1 is SGHRS and CDR2 YFSETQ. CDR3 length: 15 amino acids. With 4 bases removed from V and 2 bases from J, the gap between germline ends came to 14 bases. CDR3 in amino acids: CASSLLIQPTDTQYF. The CDR3 DNA sequence: TGCGCCAGCAGCCTCTTAATACAACCCACAGATACGCAGTATTTT.